The 28 T cell receptor beta chains reported below all come from one sample, sequenced in a study of blood T cell repertoires in COVID-19. Repertoires were generated with immunoSEQ multiplex PCR, while TCRdb's copy carries only in-frame clones and drops some. This sample yields 150,000 to 170,000 clones, of which around 90% are seen a single time; less than 0.6% belongs to the top ten. Sequencing used peripheral blood. The receptor source for this set is a man in his forties or fifties with acute or convalescent COVID-19.

V and J are TRBV5-1 and TRBJ2-5; D might be TRBD2 (6 bases). Trimming pared 2 bases from V and 2 bases from J, leaving 13 bases between. The CDR3 has 15 residues. Germline lookup yields CDR1 SGHRS and CDR2 YFSETQ. CDR3 sequence: CASSFLTGGQETQYF. For the CDR3, the DNA is TGCGCCAGCAGCTTTCTAACCGGGGGTCAAGAGACCCAGTACTTC.

The chain uses TRBV27 and TRBJ1-1; the match to TRBD1 covers 7 bases. This CDR3 spans 14 amino acids. The germline gives CDR1 MNHEY, CDR2 SMNVEV (reference sequence). J was trimmed by 3 bases and V by 5 bases; bases with no gene match: 6. The CDR3 is CASSPRTGHTEAFF. In DNA, the CDR3 is TGTGCCAGCAGTCCCCGGACAGGTCACACTGAAGCTTTCTTT.

V usage is TRBV24-1 and J usage is TRBJ2-5, with 9 bases fitting TRBD1. The CDR3 has 15 residues. Germline trimming cut 2 bases from V and 4 bases from J; bases unmatched to any gene: 4. Germline CDR1 KGHDR, CDR2 SFDVKD. The CDR3 is CATSDWGTGPETQYF. The CDR3 region has the DNA TGTGCCACCAGTGATTGGGGGACAGGGCCAGAGACCCAGTACTTC.

The chain recombines TRBV6-5 with TRBJ2-3; D is perhaps TRBD2 (6 bases). Looked up from germline, CDR1 is MNHEY and CDR2 is SVGAGI. Trimming cost V 6 bases and J 2 bases, with 15 bases left between them. The CDR3 spans 15 residues. DNA for the CDR3: TGTGCCAGCAGACTTACTAGCAGGCACACAGATACGCAGTATTTT. Translation: CASRLTSRHTDTQYF.

The chain is built from TRBV5-1 and TRBJ2-3; TRBD2 agrees at 9 bases. J gave up 1 base and V 3 bases, and 9 bases lay outside the gene matches. Germline values: CDR1 SGHRS, CDR2 YFSETQ. CDR3 length equals 17 residues. The CDR3 here is CASSSPLLAGRTDTQYF. CDR3 nucleotides: TGCGCCAGCAGCTCCCCCTTACTAGCGGGCCGCACAGATACGCAGTATTTT.

V usage is TRBV2 and J usage is TRBJ1-1; D call uncertain. This CDR3 has 14 amino acids. In germline, CDR1 is SNHLY, CDR2 FYNNEI. V was shortened by 4 bases and J by 1 base, with 10 bases between the two germline ends. CDR3 DNA: TGTGCCAGCAGTGTTGAGGGTAGGAACACTGAAGCTTTCTTT. This gives the protein CASSVEGRNTEAFF.

The rearrangement joins TRBV30 to TRBJ2-2; a possible D gene is TRBD2 (5 bases). CDR1 and CDR2 from the germline V gene are GTSNPN and SVGIG (reference sequence). This CDR3 comprises 13 residues. The V gene lost 2 bases and the J gene lost 3 bases, with 7 bases spanning the gap. The CDR3 coding sequence is TGTGCCTGGAGTCTAGCCGACACCGGGGAGCTGTTTTTT. This encodes CAWSLADTGELFF.

The rearrangement links TRBV19 to TRBJ1-2; D is undetermined. Deletions cut 5 bases from V and 0 bases from J, with 10 bases between. This CDR3 has 14 residues. Germline values: CDR1 LNHDA, CDR2 SQIVND (reference sequence). As DNA, the CDR3 is TGTGCCAGTAGTCGAGCAGGCTCTAACTATGGCTACACCTTC. Protein sequence: CASSRAGSNYGYTF.

The chain links TRBV7-3 to TRBJ2-2; a possible D gene is TRBD2 (6 bases). The germline gives CDR1 SGHTA, CDR2 FQGTGA. With 4 bases removed from V and 4 bases from J, the gap between germline ends came to 10 bases. There are 14 residues in the CDR3. CDR3: CASSSPGVTGELFF. The CDR3 region has the DNA TGTGCCAGCAGCTCCCCGGGGGTCACCGGGGAGCTGTTTTTT.

The chain combines TRBV5-8 with TRBJ2-3, with 7 bases matching TRBD1. The germline V gene encodes CDR1 SGHTS and CDR2 YDEGEE. The trim removed 0 bases at V and 1 base at J, leaving 5 bases unmatched. The CDR3 runs 16 residues. CDR3 in amino acids: CASSLGSGGGTDTQYF. In DNA, the CDR3 is TGTGCCAGCAGCTTGGGGTCAGGGGGAGGCACAGATACGCAGTATTTT.

V is TRBV7-2 and J is TRBJ1-2, with a possible D match to TRBD1 (5 bases). The CDR3 totals 13 residues. Germline values: CDR1 SGHTA, CDR2 FQGNSA. V was pared by 4 bases and J by 6 bases, with 12 bases between. The chain's CDR3 is CASSWGAGDGYTF. In DNA, the CDR3 is TGTGCCAGCAGCTGGGGCGCAGGTGATGGCTACACCTTC.

The chain uses TRBV4-2 and TRBJ2-1, with D perhaps matching TRBD2 (6 bases). Germline loops: CDR1 LGHNA, CDR2 YNFKEQ. Between the trimmed V and J ends, which lost 2 bases and 7 bases, there was a span of 12 bases. This CDR3 has 14 amino acids. DNA for the CDR3: TGTGCCAGCAGCCAACCGGGACTCACAAATGAGCAGTTCTTC. Its protein product is CASSQPGLTNEQFF.

The chain recombines TRBV5-1 with TRBJ2-2; 8 positions agree with TRBD2. The V gene's germline CDR1 is SGHRS and CDR2 YFSETQ. V shed 4 bases and J 6 bases; nucleotides not matched to a gene: 8. This CDR3 comprises 15 residues. The CDR3 nucleotides read TGCGCCAGCAGCGAGAACCCTAGCGGGCCCGGGGAGCTGTTTTTT. This codes for CASSENPSGPGELFF.

This chain uses TRBV2 with TRBJ2-2, with 7 bases aligning to TRBD1. Per the germline V gene, CDR1 is SNHLY and CDR2 is FYNNEI. This CDR3 is built from 13 residues. V lost 8 bases to trimming and J lost 3 bases; unmatched junction nucleotides: 3. Here the CDR3 DNA reads TGTGCCAGCTGTGGGACAGACACCGGGGAGCTGTTTTTT. This codes for CASCGTDTGELFF.

The rearrangement uses TRBV10-3 and TRBJ2-7; 8 bases are a match to TRBD1. The CDR3 consists of 18 residues. Trimming took 6 bases from V and 0 from J; bases not matched to a gene: 16. The germline gives CDR1 ENHRY, CDR2 SYGVKD. The CDR3 sequence is CAIRADRGILESSYEQYF. CDR3 sequence (DNA): TGTGCCATCAGGGCTGACAGGGGCATATTAGAGAGCTCCTACGAGCAGTACTTC.

There are a few counts of this clone. The chain has TRBV28 and TRBJ2-3, with 9 bases aligning to TRBD2. The V gene's germline CDR1 is MDHEN and CDR2 SYDVKM. This CDR3 comprises 17 residues. V was pared by 6 bases and J by 6 bases, with 16 bases of the junction left unmatched. The CDR3 loop is CASSHPPGTSGFDTQYF. The CDR3 region has the DNA TGTGCCAGCAGCCACCCGCCGGGAACTAGCGGGTTCGATACGCAGTATTTT.

Only a few counts were recorded for this clone. The CDR3 DNA reads TGTGCCAGCAGCCGAGGACAACTCAGGACTAGCGCCGAGCAGTACTTC. This gives the protein CASSRGQLRTSAEQYF. The gene calls are TRBV7-9 and TRBJ2-7, with TRBD2 matching 9 bases. Trimming took 5 bases from V and 6 from J; bases not matched to a gene: 14. The CDR3 has 16 residues. Germline loops: CDR1 SEHNR, CDR2 FQNEAQ (reference sequence). Variable domain in full (rest from reference TRBV7-9 and TRBJ2-7): DTGVSQNPRHKITKRGQNVTFRCDPISEHNRLYWYRQTLGQGPEFLTYFQNEAQLEKSRLLSDRFSAERPKGSFSTLEIQRTEQGDSAMYLCASSRGQLRTSAEQYFGPGTRLTVT.

The V and J genes are TRBV2 and TRBJ2-3; 11 bases line up with TRBD2. This CDR3 contains 16 residues. Trimming took 3 bases from V and 5 from J; bases not matched to a gene: 7. CDR1 is SNHLY and CDR2 is FYNNEI in the germline V gene. The chain's CDR3 is CASSDVLAGALDTQYF. The CDR3 DNA reads as TGTGCCAGCAGTGACGTACTAGCGGGGGCCTTAGATACGCAGTATTTT.

This clone has only one observation. The rearrangement joins TRBV4-1 to TRBJ1-2, with D possibly matching TRBD1 (5 bases). V was trimmed by 0 bases and J by 2 bases, leaving 16 bases between them. Germline lookup yields CDR1 MGHRA and CDR2 YSYEKL. CDR3 length: 17 amino acids. DNA for the CDR3: TGCGCCAGCAGCCAAGATCGTTTAACGACAGTAAACTATGGCTACACCTTC. Amino acid sequence: CASSQDRLTTVNYGYTF.

The V call is TRBV6-2 or TRBV6-3, the J call TRBJ1-6; no clear D gene. CDR1 and CDR2 from the germline V gene are MNHEY and SVGEGT. The CDR3 is 14 amino acids. V was shortened by 2 bases and J by 6 bases, with 8 bases between the two germline ends. DNA of the CDR3: TGTGCCAGCAGTTACATGGGCGCTAATTCACCCCTCCACTTT. It yields the protein CASSYMGANSPLHF.

The V gene is TRBV6-6, the J gene TRBJ1-5, with unresolved D. The CDR3 contains 16 residues. V was cut by 0 bases and J by 1 base, with 10 bases left in between. The germline CDR1 and CDR2 sequences are MNHNY and SVGAGI (reference sequence). The CDR3 DNA sequence: TGTGCCAGCAGTTACTCGAACGCGGCGAGCAATCAGCCCCAGCATTTT. It codes for CASSYSNAASNQPQHF.

The chain is built from TRBV19 and TRBJ1-4; D gene ambiguous. V was clipped by 8 bases and J by 2 bases, with 9 bases between them. The CDR3 sequence is 13 residues long. From germline, CDR1 is LNHDA and CDR2 SQIVND (reference sequence). CDR3 amino acids: CASSEVTNEKLFF. CDR3 DNA: TGTGCCAGTTCAGAGGTCACTAATGAAAAACTGTTTTTT.

The chain has TRBV7-2 and TRBJ2-2, with D unclear. Deletions cut 1 base from V and 4 bases from J, with 7 bases between. Germline CDR1 reads SGHTA; CDR2 reads FQGNSA. The CDR3 runs 14 residues. CDR3 sequence (DNA): TGTGCCAGCAGCTTAGGAGCGCGCACCGGGGAGCTGTTTTTT. This encodes CASSLGARTGELFF.

The chain carries TRBV4-3 and TRBJ2-3, with TRBD1 identical over 8 bases. Germline CDR1 LGHNA, CDR2 YSLEER. There are 16 residues in the CDR3. The V segment lost 4 bases and the J segment 0 bases; nucleotides outside the gene matches: 6. The CDR3 region has the DNA TGCGCCAGCAGCCGGGGGACAGGCCTGAGCACAGATACGCAGTATTTT. Amino acids: CASSRGTGLSTDTQYF.

The J gene is TRBJ2-1, the V gene TRBV27, with D possibly matching TRBD1 (6 bases). The CDR3 length is 16 residues. Trimming removed 4 bases from V and 0 bases from J, with 13 bases in between. CDR1 is MNHEY and CDR2 is SMNVEV in the germline V gene (reference sequence). CDR3 protein: CASSSGRQVSYNEQFF. The CDR3 DNA sequence: TGTGCCAGCAGTTCTGGGCGACAGGTCTCCTACAATGAGCAGTTCTTC.

The chain combines TRBV18 with TRBJ2-7; unclear D gene. The CDR3 has 16 amino acids. In germline, CDR1 is KGHSH, CDR2 LQKENI. Trimming left V 3 bases short and J 0 bases short, with 15 bases between. The CDR3 reads CASSPTSVVSSYEQYF. The CDR3 coding sequence is TGTGCCAGCTCACCGACTTCGGTAGTAAGCTCCTACGAGCAGTACTTC.

V gene TRBV2 combines with J gene TRBJ1-5, with D hard to call. V lost 4 bases and J 0 bases, leaving 13 bases between the germline ends. Germline loops: CDR1 SNHLY, CDR2 FYNNEI. This CDR3 has 16 amino acids. CDR3 nucleotides: TGTGCCAGCAGTGTTGAAAGTTCCTATAGCAATCAGCCCCAGCATTTT. It yields the protein CASSVESSYSNQPQHF.

A remark on this clone: Different DNA sequences within this sample yield the same CDR3. CDR3 residues: CASSFEGSYNSPLHF. The CDR3 DNA follows: TGTGCCAGCAGTTTCGAGGGATCCTATAATTCACCCCTCCACTTT. This sequence joins TRBV27 and TRBJ1-6; D is uncertain. Germline CDR1 MNHEY, CDR2 SMNVEV (reference sequence). V lost 3 bases and J 1 base, leaving 7 bases between the germline ends. The CDR3 has 15 amino acids.